These 5 T cell receptor beta chains were sequenced from one sample in a study of OX40 agonist ivuxolimab in advanced cancers. Measured with immunoSEQ multiplex PCR; TCRdb has only the in-frame clones, and not every one. The sample lists about 46,000 clones, 75% to 80% occurring once. Source: CD4+ or CD8+ T cells sorted from blood, taken in a trial of the OX40 agonist ivuxolimab. The source of these receptors is an adult with an advanced solid tumor such as melanoma, head and neck, liver or kidney cancer.

The J gene is TRBJ2-2, the V gene TRBV5-1, with 10 bases lining up with TRBD1. V was clipped by 4 bases and J by 4 bases; unmatched bases: 7. Germline CDR1 is SGHRS and CDR2 is YFSETQ. The CDR3 is made up of 16 amino acids. The DNA for the CDR3 is TGCGCCAGCAGCCCTGGGACAGGGGAGCGCACCGGGGAGCTGTTTTTT. As protein: CASSPGTGERTGELFF.

The chain is built from TRBV19 and TRBJ2-1, with no clear D. Trimming removed 4 bases at V and 5 bases at J, with 18 bases between. Germline V gives CDR1 LNHDA, CDR2 SQIVND (reference sequence). This CDR3 is built from 16 residues. The DNA of the CDR3 is TGTGCCAGTAGTACCATCCGGGTCCTACTTAACAATGAGCAGTTCTTC. As protein: CASSTIRVLLNNEQFF.

The chain couples TRBV5-4 to TRBJ2-1; TRBD1 matches 7 bases. V shed 4 bases, J shed 9 bases, and the junction held 7 bases outside the gene matches. Germline V gene lookup returns CDR1 SGHNT and CDR2 YYREEE (reference sequence). The CDR3 runs 13 residues. CDR3 DNA sequence: TGTGCCAGCAGCGAGACAGGGCGAGTTGAGCAGTTCTTC. It yields the protein CASSETGRVEQFF.

The chain joins TRBV28 to TRBJ1-6; TRBD1 might be the D (5 bases). CDR3 length: 15 amino acids. The ends were cut back, 6 bases at V and 9 bases at J, with 18 bases in the middle. The germline gives CDR1 MDHEN, CDR2 SYDVKM. The CDR3 DNA reads as TGTGCCAGCAGAGCCCCCGCAGGGTCAGGTTCACCCCTCCACTTT. This encodes CASRAPAGSGSPLHF.

The chain joins TRBV2 to TRBJ1-5; tentatively, D is TRBD1 (6 bases). With 6 bases removed from V and 6 bases from J, the gap between germline ends came to 18 bases. Germline V gene data show CDR1 as SNHLY and CDR2 as FYNNEI. CDR3 size: 15 residues. The CDR3 DNA reads as TGTGCCAGCAGCCCCTGGGGGCCCAGTACTCAGCCCCAGCATTTT. Its translation is CASSPWGPSTQPQHF.